This T cell receptor (beta chain) was profiled in a study of cytomegalovirus exposure and HLA in healthy donors. In the PCR, 60 Vbeta and 13 Jbeta primers were used. The protocol was immunoSEQ multiplex PCR, while the TCRdb copy is restricted to in-frame clones and leaves out a portion. The table shows about 100,000 clones, with roughly 78% occurring only once. CDR1 SGHRS and CDR2 YFSETQ come from the germline V gene. CDR3 length equals 14 residues. Trimming took off 4 bases at V and 7 bases at J, with 12 bases between the two ends. V is TRBV5-1 and J is TRBJ1-6; weak D call: TRBD1 (6 bases). This clonotype was sampled from a woman aged 60-75 years in good health and CMV-seronegative. The sequenced material came from PBMCs. This CDR3 reads CASSTGTRNSPLHF. The DNA for the CDR3 is TGCGCCAGCAGCACCGGGACAAGGAATTCACCCCTCCACTTT.